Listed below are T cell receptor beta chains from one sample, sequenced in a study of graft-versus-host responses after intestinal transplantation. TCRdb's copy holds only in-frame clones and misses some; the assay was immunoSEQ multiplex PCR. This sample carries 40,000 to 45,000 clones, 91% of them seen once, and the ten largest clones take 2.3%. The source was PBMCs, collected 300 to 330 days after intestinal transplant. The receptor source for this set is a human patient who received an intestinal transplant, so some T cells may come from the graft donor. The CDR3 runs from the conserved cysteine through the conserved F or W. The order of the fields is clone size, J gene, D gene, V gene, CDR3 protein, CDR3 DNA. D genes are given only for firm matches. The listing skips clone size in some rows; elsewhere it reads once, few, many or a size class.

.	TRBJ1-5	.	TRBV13	CASGKDSGPQHF	TGTGCCAGCGGTAAAGACTCCGGGCCCCAGCATTTT
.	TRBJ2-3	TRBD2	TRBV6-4	CASSDGTSGSDTQYF	TGTGCCAGCAGCGATGGGACTAGCGGGAGTGATACGCAGTATTTT
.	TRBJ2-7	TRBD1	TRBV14	CASSQAAGTGFYEQYF	TGTGCCAGCAGCCAAGCCGCCGGGACAGGTTTCTACGAGCAGTACTTC
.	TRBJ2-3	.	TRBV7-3	CASSLDDTDTQYF	TGTGCCAGCAGCTTAGACGACACAGATACGCAGTATTTT
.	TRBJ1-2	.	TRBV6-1	CASTRRINYGYTF	TGTGCCAGCACGAGGAGGATTAACTATGGCTACACCTTC
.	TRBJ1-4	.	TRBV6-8	CASSPSNEKLFF	TGTGCCAGCAGTCCTTCAAATGAAAAACTGTTTTTT
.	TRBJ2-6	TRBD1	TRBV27	CASTQSPGTGTGANVLTF	TGTGCCAGCACCCAAAGTCCTGGGACAGGGACTGGGGCCAACGTCCTGACTTTC
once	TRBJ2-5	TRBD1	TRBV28	CASSLNRGPETQYF	TGTGCCAGTAGTTTGAACAGGGGGCCCGAGACCCAGTACTTC
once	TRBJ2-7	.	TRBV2	CASSMTATRSYEQYF	TGTGCCAGCAGTATGACAGCCACCAGGTCCTACGAGCAGTACTTC
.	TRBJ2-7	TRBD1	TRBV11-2	CASSGGTGDAQYF	TGTGCCAGCAGCGGAGGGACAGGCGACGCGCAGTACTTC
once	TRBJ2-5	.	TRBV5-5	CASSFPGAREQYF	TGTGCCAGCAGCTTTCCAGGGGCCAGGGAGCAGTACTTC
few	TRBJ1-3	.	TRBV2	CASTRDSGNTIYF	TGTGCCAGCACCAGGGACTCTGGAAACACCATATATTTT
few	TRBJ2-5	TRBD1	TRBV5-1	CASSTGEETQYF	TGCGCCAGCAGCACAGGGGAAGAGACCCAGTACTTC
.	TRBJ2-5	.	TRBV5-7	CASADGETQYF	TGTGCCAGCGCCGACGGCGAGACCCAGTACTTC
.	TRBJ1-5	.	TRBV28	CASEEGNQPQHF	TGTGCCAGCGAGGAGGGCAATCAGCCCCAGCATTTT
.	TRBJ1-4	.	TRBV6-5	CASSPARLSEKLFF	TGTGCCAGCAGTCCGGCGCGGTTGAGCGAAAAACTGTTTTTT
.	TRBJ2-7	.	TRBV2	CASSDDNYEQYF	TGTGCCAGCAGTGATGACAACTACGAGCAGTACTTC
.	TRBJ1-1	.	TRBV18	CASSPLPGLNTEAFF	TGTGCCAGCTCACCACTCCCAGGACTGAACACTGAAGCTTTCTTT
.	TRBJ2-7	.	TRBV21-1	CASSKQGTVPYEQYF	TGTGCCAGCAGCAAACAGGGGACAGTTCCTTACGAGCAGTACTTC
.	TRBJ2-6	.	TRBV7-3	CASSPRGPGANVLTF	TGTGCCAGCAGCCCCAGGGGCCCTGGGGCCAACGTCCTGACTTTC
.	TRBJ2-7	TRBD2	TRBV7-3	CASSPGEREDEQYF	TGTGCCAGCAGCCCAGGAGAGCGGGAAGACGAGCAGTACTTC
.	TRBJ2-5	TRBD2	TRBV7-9	CASSLLAGEGEETQYF	TGTGCCAGCAGCTTACTAGCGGGAGAGGGTGAGGAGACCCAGTACTTC
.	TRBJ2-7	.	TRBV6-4	CASSDRCDGHEEYF	TGTGCCAGCAGTGACCGTTGCGACGGACACGAGGAGTACTTC
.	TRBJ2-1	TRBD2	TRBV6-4	CASRETSGGPQFF	TGTGCCAGCAGGGAAACTAGCGGGGGCCCGCAGTTCTTC
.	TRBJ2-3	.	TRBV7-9	CASSLGRLPDTQYF	TGTGCCAGCAGCTTGGGACGACTTCCGGATACGCAGTATTTT
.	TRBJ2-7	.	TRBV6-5	CASKGLAASYEQYF	TGTGCCAGCAAGGGACTGGCGGCCTCCTACGAGCAGTACTTC
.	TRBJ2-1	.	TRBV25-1	CASSEVMGQSSYNEQFF	TGTGCCAGCAGTGAAGTTATGGGGCAGAGCTCCTACAATGAGCAGTTCTTC
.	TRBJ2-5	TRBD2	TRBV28	CASSSPGLAGEETQYF	TGTGCCAGCAGTTCCCCGGGACTAGCGGGAGAAGAGACCCAGTACTTC
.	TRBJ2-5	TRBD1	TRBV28	CASSFQGAQETQYF	TGTGCCAGCAGTTTCCAGGGGGCCCAAGAGACCCAGTACTTC
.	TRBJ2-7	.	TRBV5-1	CASSLESGLSYEQYF	TGCGCCAGCAGCTTGGAGTCGGGCCTTTCCTACGAGCAGTACTTC
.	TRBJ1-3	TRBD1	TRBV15	CATSRRGTGTVNTIYF	TGTGCCACCAGCAGGAGAGGGACAGGGACTGTTAACACCATATATTTT
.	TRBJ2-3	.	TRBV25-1	CASSEEPSVSTDTQYF	TGTGCCAGCAGTGAGGAGCCTAGCGTATCCACAGATACGCAGTATTTT
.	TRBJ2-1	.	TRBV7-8	CASSLGNNEQFF	TGTGCCAGCAGCTTAGGAAACAATGAGCAGTTCTTC
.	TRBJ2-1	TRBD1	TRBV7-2	CASSLVARGRYNEQFF	TGTGCCAGCAGCTTAGTTGCAAGGGGGCGCTACAATGAGCAGTTCTTC
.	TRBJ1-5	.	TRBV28	CASNGQSNQPQHF	TGTGCCAGCAACGGGCAGAGCAATCAGCCCCAGCATTTT
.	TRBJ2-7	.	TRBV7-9	CASSLGTYSSYEQYF	TGTGCCAGCAGCTTAGGGACATACAGCTCCTACGAGCAGTACTTC
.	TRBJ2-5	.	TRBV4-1	CASSQDDGRGETQYF	TGCGCCAGCAGCCAAGATGATGGGCGGGGAGAGACCCAGTACTTC
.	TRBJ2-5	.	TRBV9	CASSVAVKETQYF	TGTGCCAGCAGCGTAGCGGTGAAAGAGACCCAGTACTTC
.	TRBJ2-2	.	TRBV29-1	CSVVSPRGAGELFF	TGCAGCGTTGTGTCGCCGAGGGGCGCCGGGGAGCTGTTTTTT
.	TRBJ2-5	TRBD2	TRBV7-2	CASSLGGTSGRETQYF	TGTGCCAGCAGCTTAGGGGGGACTAGCGGGAGAGAGACCCAGTACTTC
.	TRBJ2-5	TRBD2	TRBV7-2	CASSLETSGRAQYF	TGTGCCAGCAGCTTAGAGACTAGCGGGAGAGCCCAGTACTTC
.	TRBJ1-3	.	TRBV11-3	CASSRSGNTIYF	TGTGCCAGCAGCCGCTCTGGAAACACCATATATTTT
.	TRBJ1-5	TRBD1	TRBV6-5	CASSYSGTGGQPQHF	TGTGCCAGCAGTTATTCCGGGACAGGGGGCCAGCCCCAGCATTTT
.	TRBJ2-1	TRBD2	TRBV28	CASSPHSGLLYNEQFF	TGTGCCAGCAGTCCCCATTCGGGACTACTCTACAATGAGCAGTTCTTC
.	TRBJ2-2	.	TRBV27	CASSLPTGELFF	TGTGCCAGCAGTTTACCTACCGGGGAGCTGTTTTTT
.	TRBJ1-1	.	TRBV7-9	CASSSWGTLGNTEAFF	TGTGCCAGCAGCTCCTGGGGGACCCTCGGGAACACTGAAGCTTTCTTT
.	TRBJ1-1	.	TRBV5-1	CASSGLVGTEAFF	TGCGCCAGCAGCGGACTTGTAGGCACTGAAGCTTTCTTT
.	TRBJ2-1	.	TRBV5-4	CASRGGFF	TGTGCCAGCAGGGGGGGGTTCTTC
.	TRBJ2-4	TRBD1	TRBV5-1	CASSLGTATLLLAKNIQYF	TGCGCCAGCAGCCTGGGGACAGCAACCCTACTGCTAGCCAAAAACATTCAGTACTTC
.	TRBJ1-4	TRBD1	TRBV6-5	CASSLRQGQLFF	TGTGCCAGCAGTTTACGACAGGGCCAACTGTTTTTT